The source of this T cell receptor beta chain is a study of blood T cell repertoires in COVID-19. About the research overall: Acute-phase and convalescent COVID-19 samples originated in the United States, Italy and Spain.

This CDR3 has 13 residues. CDR1 is LNHDA and CDR2 is SQIVND in the germline V gene (reference sequence). Trimming cost V 5 bases and J 7 bases, with 14 bases left between them. Only in-frame clones appear in the TCRdb table, and some are missing; sequencing was by immunoSEQ multiplex PCR. Among about 82,000 clones, around four fifths were seen once, and the ten largest hold 15% to 20%. This chain connects TRBV19 to TRBJ1-2, with a weak D call TRBD1 (6 bases). Material for sequencing was peripheral blood. The receptor was derived from an older woman with acute or convalescent COVID-19. CDR3 nucleotide sequence: TGTGCCAGTAGTCTACAGGGTGTGGCTGGCTACACCTTC. Its translation: CASSLQGVAGYTF.